Only a few counts were recorded for the clone carrying this TCR beta chain. TCRdb fed the 5' RACE reads into MiXCR, producing one record per CDR3 protein. Here the sample spans approximately 240,000 distinct CDR3 sequences, about 16% being singletons. This CDR3 region has 15 residues. V dropped 4 bases and J dropped 8; count of bases not matched to a gene: 4. Germline V gene sequence: CDR1 SGHRS, CDR2 YFSETQ. The data stem from a study of T-cell memory formation after mild COVID-19. Sequenced input: PBMCs or a T cell subset sorted from them (not recorded which). The chain recombines TRBV5-1 with TRBJ2-1, with 15 bases that match TRBD2. The source is a man between 18 and 35 years old who had mild COVID-19 (a few samples of this study predate the infection). Cell type and time point are not known. CDR3 amino acids: CASSVGLAGGYEQFF. DNA for the CDR3: TGCGCCAGCAGCGTGGGACTAGCGGGAGGCTATGAGCAGTTCTTC.